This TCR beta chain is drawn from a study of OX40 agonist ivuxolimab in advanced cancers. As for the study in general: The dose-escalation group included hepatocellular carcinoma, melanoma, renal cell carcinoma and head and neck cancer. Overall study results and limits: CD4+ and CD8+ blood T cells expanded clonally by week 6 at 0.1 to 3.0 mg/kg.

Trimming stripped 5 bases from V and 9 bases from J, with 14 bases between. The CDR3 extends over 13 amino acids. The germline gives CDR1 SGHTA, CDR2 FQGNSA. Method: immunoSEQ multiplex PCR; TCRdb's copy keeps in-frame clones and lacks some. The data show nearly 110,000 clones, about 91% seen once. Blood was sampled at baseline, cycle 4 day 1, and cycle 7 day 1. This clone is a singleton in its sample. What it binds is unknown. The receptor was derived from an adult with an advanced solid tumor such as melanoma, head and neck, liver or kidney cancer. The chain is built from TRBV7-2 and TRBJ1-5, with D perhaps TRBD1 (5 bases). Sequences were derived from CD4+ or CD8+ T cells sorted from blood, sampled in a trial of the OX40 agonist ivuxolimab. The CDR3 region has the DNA TGTGCCAGCAGCCGGGGGAGGGATCGGCCCCAGCATTTT. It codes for CASSRGRDRPQHF.